The 18 T cell receptor beta chains listed next were all sequenced from one sample in a study of T cell changes during pregnancy in multiple sclerosis. Method: immunoSEQ multiplex PCR; TCRdb's copy keeps in-frame clones and lacks some. The sample includes under 85,000 clones, 94% of them seen just once. Sequences were derived from peripheral blood, sampled in the third trimester of pregnancy. These receptors originate from a female donor with multiple sclerosis, enrolled in a pregnancy study.

This chain connects TRBV5-6 to TRBJ1-1; 11 bases agree with TRBD1. This CDR3 is 14 amino acids long. Looked up from germline, CDR1 is SGHDT and CDR2 is YYEEEE. Trimming took 9 bases from V and 7 from J; bases not matched to a gene: 11. CDR3: CATQLRGQGVEAFF. CDR3 nucleotides: TGTGCCACCCAGCTTAGGGGACAGGGGGTTGAAGCTTTCTTT.

J is TRBJ1-1 and V is TRBV7-2, with D maybe TRBD1 (5 bases). The length of the CDR3 is 15 residues. V lost 1 base, J lost 5 bases, and 14 bases lay in between. Germline CDR1 SGHTA, CDR2 FQGNSA. CDR3 in amino acids: CASSLVLRGQTEAFF. For the CDR3, the DNA is TGTGCCAGCAGCTTAGTTCTTAGGGGTCAGACTGAAGCTTTCTTT.

The CDR3 DNA reads TGTGCCAGCAGTTTCCCACAGGTTCGGATGAGGACTGAAGCTTTCTTT. It specifies CASSFPQVRMRTEAFF. The chain is built from TRBV6-6 and TRBJ1-1, with a possible D match to TRBD1 (5 bases). The V gene's germline CDR1 is MNHNY and CDR2 SVGAGI (reference sequence). V was shortened by 4 bases and J by 5 bases, with 20 bases between the two germline ends. This CDR3 has 16 amino acids.

This clone was observed once. The rearrangement uses TRBV9 and TRBJ2-1; 11 bases agree with TRBD2. The CDR3 is made up of 16 amino acids. Germline-derived CDR1 and CDR2 are SGDLS and YYNGEE. V was clipped by 2 bases and J by 3 bases; unmatched bases: 4. CDR3 DNA sequence: TGTGCCAGCAGCGTTACTAGCGGGGGTCTCTACAATGAGCAGTTCTTC. As protein: CASSVTSGGLYNEQFF.

This chain links TRBV6-6 with TRBJ1-1, with D possibly TRBD1 on 5 matching bases. V shed 5 bases and J shed 6 bases, with 16 bases lying between them. Germline lookup yields CDR1 MNHNY and CDR2 SVGAGI (reference sequence). The length of the CDR3 is 14 residues. Here the CDR3 reads CASSPLQGLAEAFF. The CDR3, as DNA: TGTGCCAGCAGTCCGCTCCAGGGTCTGGCTGAAGCTTTCTTT.

The chain recombines TRBV5-4 with TRBJ2-3; the D gene is possibly TRBD2 (5 bases). Per germline, CDR1 SGHNT and CDR2 YYREEE (reference sequence). The CDR3 runs to 14 residues. The ends were cut back, 0 bases at V and 5 bases at J, with 10 bases in the middle. The CDR3: CASSLERGGDTQYF. The DNA for the CDR3 is TGTGCCAGCAGCTTGGAAAGAGGAGGAGATACGCAGTATTTT.

The chain joins TRBV7-9 to TRBJ1-6; 7 positions match TRBD1. The CDR3 has 15 residues. Losses at the gene ends were 5 bases for V and 8 bases for J; bases not matched to a gene: 9. The germline gives CDR1 SEHNR, CDR2 FQNEAQ (reference sequence). The CDR3 bases are TGTGCCAGCAGCAGTAGGGGGCGCGGGGATTCACCCCTCCACTTT. Translation gives CASSSRGRGDSPLHF.

In its sample, this clone was seen once. This sequence joins TRBV9 and TRBJ2-1; tentatively, D is TRBD1 (7 bases). V was clipped by 0 bases and J by 4 bases, with 11 bases between them. This CDR3 contains 15 residues. CDR1 and CDR2 (germline): SGDLS, YYNGEE. The CDR3 DNA sequence: TGTGCCAGCAGCGTAGGGACAGGAGGGTACAATGAGCAGTTCTTC. As protein: CASSVGTGGYNEQFF.

This chain connects TRBV6-5 to TRBJ2-1; the match to TRBD2 covers 11 bases. The CDR3 is made up of 15 amino acids. Germline trimming cut 5 bases from V and 3 bases from J; bases unmatched to any gene: 3. The germline V gene has CDR1 MNHEY and CDR2 SVGAGI. DNA for the CDR3: TGTGCCAGCAGTACGGGACTAGCGGACTACAATGAGCAGTTCTTC. This translates into CASSTGLADYNEQFF.

This sequence joins TRBV18 and TRBJ1-3, with D possibly TRBD1 on 5 matching bases. V was clipped by 0 bases and J by 3 bases, with 9 bases between them. The CDR3 sequence is 15 residues long. CDR1 KGHSH and CDR2 LQKENI come from the germline V gene. The CDR3 reads CASSPPGVNGNTIYF. In DNA, the CDR3 is TGTGCCAGCTCACCACCAGGGGTAAATGGAAACACCATATATTTT.

The chain combines TRBV27 with TRBJ2-1, with D possibly TRBD2 on 5 matching bases. Germline V gene data show CDR1 as MNHEY and CDR2 as SMNVEV (reference sequence). Trimming left V 0 bases short and J 5 bases short, with 8 bases between. The CDR3 loop spans 14 amino acids. CDR3: CASSLSEGNNEQFF. CDR3 coding DNA: TGTGCCAGCAGTTTATCAGAGGGAAACAATGAGCAGTTCTTC.

The chain links TRBV11-2 to TRBJ2-5; possible D gene TRBD2, 5 bases. The CDR3 spans 15 residues. Germline V gene data show CDR1 as SGHAT and CDR2 as FQNNGV. V lost 4 bases and J 4 bases, leaving 16 bases between the germline ends. The CDR3 is CASSSPVGIGETQYF. The CDR3 nucleotides read TGTGCCAGCAGCTCCCCGGTCGGGATAGGAGAGACCCAGTACTTC. The full variable domain, in which reference TRBV11-2 and TRBJ2-5 provide the parts outside the CDR3, is EAGVAQSPRYKIIEKRQSVAFWCNPISGHATLYWYQQILGQGPKLLIQFQNNGVVDDSQLPKDRFSAERLKGVDSTLKIQPAKLEDSAVYLCASSSPVGIGETQYFGPGTRLLVL.

This chain joins TRBV7-9 and TRBJ2-5; TRBD2 might be the D (6 bases). Germline-derived CDR1 and CDR2 are SEHNR and FQNEAQ (reference sequence). The CDR3 is made up of 14 amino acids. Trimming cost V 0 bases and J 3 bases, with 8 bases left between them. The CDR3 DNA is TGTGCCAGCAGCTTAGCGGCGGGAAAAGAGACCCAGTACTTC. It translates to CASSLAAGKETQYF.

The rearrangement links TRBV19 to TRBJ1-5; D unclear. Germline CDR1 reads LNHDA; CDR2 reads SQIVND (reference sequence). V gave up 6 bases and J gave up 0 bases, with 12 bases separating them. CDR3 length equals 15 residues. In nucleotides, the CDR3 is TGTGCCAGTAGATCGGGAGGGAATAGCAATCAGCCCCAGCATTTT. Amino acid sequence: CASRSGGNSNQPQHF. Together with reference TRBV19 and TRBJ1-5, the CDR3 gives the full variable domain: DGGITQSPKYLFRKEGQNVTLSCEQNLNHDAMYWYRQDPGQGLRLIYYSQIVNDFQKGDIAEGYSVSREKKESFPLTVTSAQKNPTAFYLCASRSGGNSNQPQHFGDGTRLSIL.

V usage is TRBV7-3 and J usage is TRBJ1-1, with 8 nucleotides matching TRBD1. The germline V gene encodes CDR1 SGHTA and CDR2 FQGTGA. The V gene end was trimmed by 4 bases and the J gene end by 4 bases; junction bases not matched to a gene: 5. The CDR3 contains 14 residues. This CDR3 reads CASSSRQGATEAFF. For the CDR3, the DNA is TGTGCCAGCAGCTCTCGCCAGGGGGCCACTGAAGCTTTCTTT.

The chain has TRBV30 and TRBJ1-3; D unresolved. Germline loops: CDR1 GTSNPN, CDR2 SVGIG (reference sequence). V lost 1 base to trimming and J lost 3 bases, with 10 bases between them. This CDR3 comprises 14 residues. CDR3 sequence: CAWSGDIGGNTIYF. DNA of the CDR3: TGTGCCTGGAGTGGAGACATTGGTGGAAACACCATATATTTT.

The chain uses TRBV6-5 and TRBJ2-7; D unclear. In germline, CDR1 is MNHEY, CDR2 SVGAGI. CDR3 length equals 11 residues. Trimming took 5 bases from V and 4 from J, leaving 6 bases between them. CDR3 residues: CASSNGYEQYF. The CDR3 nucleotides read TGTGCCAGCAGTAACGGGTACGAGCAGTACTTC.

This clone was counted between two and nine times. The chain joins TRBV29-1 to TRBJ1-2; TRBD1 matches 9 bases. The CDR3 spans 14 residues. The V segment lost 1 base and the J segment 7 bases; nucleotides outside the gene matches: 7. The germline V gene has CDR1 SQVTM and CDR2 ANQGSEA. The CDR3 DNA reads TGCAGCGTTGAAGGCCAACAGGGGGCACGTGGCTACACCTTC. Its protein is CSVEGQQGARGYTF. Together with reference TRBV29-1 and TRBJ1-2, the CDR3 gives the full variable domain: SAVISQKPSRDICQRGTSLTIQCQVDSQVTMMFWYRQQPGQSLTLIATANQGSEATYESGFVIDKFPISRPNLTFSTLTVSNMSPEDSSIYLCSVEGQQGARGYTFGSGTRLTVV.